One and the same sample provided the 8 T cell receptor beta chains below, sequenced in a study of human T cells and chemical hapten exposure. It was unfractionated whole blood from which total RNA was extracted. TCRdb independently ran MiXCR on the 5' RACE reads; one entry per CDR3 protein. This sample has over 95,000 distinct CDR3 sequences, with approximately 19% found just once. The receptors stem from a human donor in good health.

The table lists this clonotype with a few counts. This chain connects TRBV28 to TRBJ2-5; D is possibly TRBD2 (5 bases). With 7 bases removed from V and 4 bases from J, the gap between germline ends came to 13 bases. CDR3 length equals 13 residues. The V gene's germline CDR1 is MDHEN and CDR2 SYDVKM. The CDR3 is CASTYGVPETQYF. The CDR3 DNA follows: TGTGCCAGCACCTACGGGGTCCCAGAGACCCAGTACTTC.

V and J are TRBV6-1 and TRBJ2-2, with unresolved D. CDR1 is MNHNS, CDR2 SASEGT, per germline. The CDR3 consists of 12 residues. V was pared by 3 bases and J by 6 bases, with 5 bases between. This chain's CDR3 is CASSDQPGELFF. CDR3 nucleotides: TGTGCCAGCAGTGACCAACCCGGGGAGCTGTTTTTT.

The rearrangement uses TRBV13 and TRBJ2-1; 7 positions agree with TRBD2. The V gene's germline CDR1 is PRHDT and CDR2 FYEKMQ (reference sequence). The CDR3 has 16 residues. Unmatched junction bases numbered 17, after V lost 5 bases and J lost 10 bases. CDR3: CASSPPSGGRAKEQFF. The CDR3 DNA reads TGTGCCAGCAGCCCGCCGTCTGGGGGGAGGGCTAAAGAGCAGTTCTTC.

This clonotype has just a few counts. The V gene is TRBV9, the J gene TRBJ2-5; D uncertain. This CDR3 comprises 15 residues. With 0 bases removed from V and 1 base from J, the gap between germline ends came to 10 bases. Germline V CDR1 and CDR2: SGDLS, YYNGEE. CDR3: CASSVALAPQETQYF. DNA of the CDR3: TGTGCCAGCAGCGTAGCTCTCGCGCCCCAAGAGACCCAGTACTTC.

This chain uses TRBV6-5 with TRBJ2-3; D remains unclear. This CDR3 is 17 amino acids long. CDR1 is MNHEY and CDR2 is SVGAGI in the germline V gene. V was clipped by 6 bases and J by 4 bases, with 23 bases between them. Here the CDR3 reads CASSLLPFGRSADTQYF. The CDR3 coding sequence is TGTGCCAGCAGCCTCCTTCCCTTTGGCAGGTCAGCAGATACGCAGTATTTT.

This chain connects TRBV29-1 to TRBJ1-1; the match to TRBD1 covers 10 bases. Germline V gene sequence: CDR1 SQVTM, CDR2 ANQGSEA. Trimming cost V 6 bases and J 7 bases; bases outside gene matches: 5. CDR3 length equals 12 residues. The CDR3 bases are TGCAGCGTCGGGGACAGGGGCAATGAAGCTTTCTTT. It encodes CSVGDRGNEAFF.

The chain links TRBV6-6 to TRBJ1-2; D is undetermined. The CDR3 runs to 16 residues. Trimming stripped 1 base from V and 0 bases from J, with 12 bases between. The germline CDR1 and CDR2 sequences are MNHNY and SVGAGI (reference sequence). The CDR3 reads CASSYLPDGANYGYTF. The CDR3 DNA is TGTGCCAGCAGTTACTTGCCCGACGGAGCTAACTATGGCTACACCTTC.

This clonotype was counted only a few times. The V and J genes are TRBV27 and TRBJ1-2, with 9 bases that match TRBD1. The CDR3 is made up of 16 amino acids. The germline CDR1 and CDR2 sequences are MNHEY and SMNVEV (reference sequence). V trimming: 2 bases; J trimming: 0 bases; junction bases outside the gene matches: 4. CDR3 sequence: CASSLSRTGANYGYTF. The CDR3, as DNA: TGTGCCAGCAGTTTAAGCCGGACAGGGGCTAACTATGGCTACACCTTC.